Sequencing of this TCR beta chain was carried out in a study of blood T cells in healthy people across ages. Only a few counts were recorded for this clonotype. Germline CDR1 and CDR2: MNHEY and SVGAGI. The CDR3 spans 16 residues. Trimming cost V 5 bases and J 6 bases; bases outside gene matches: 12. Together with a sample-barcoded 5' primer, a J-beta primer mix was included in a second PCR lasting about 7 to 11 cycles. A template-switch adaptor with 12 random nucleotides tagged each cDNA molecule. TCRdb passed the 5' RACE reads through MiXCR, listing each CDR3 protein once. The sample has around 1,100,000 distinct CDR3 sequences; 35% to 40% are singletons.

The receptor comes from a man in his late teens or twenties in good health. The specimen was blood. The chain recombines TRBV6-5 with TRBJ2-3; 9 bases match TRBD1. This CDR3 is CASSPQPGQGGDTQYF. The CDR3 bases are TGTGCCAGCAGTCCCCAGCCGGGACAGGGAGGGGATACGCAGTATTTT.